The source of this T cell receptor (beta chain) is a study of OX40 agonist ivuxolimab in advanced cancers. Comments on this clone: Its antigen remains unknown.

If patients had autoimmune disease history or systemic immunosuppression, they were excluded. Findings and limits, study-wide: Nonresponders, in some cases, also had low normalized T-cell clonal expansion. In CD8+ T cells, expanded clones were on average more numerous than in CD4+.

Here immunoSEQ multiplex PCR was the method, and the copy in TCRdb shows in-frame clones only, minus some. The sample has tens of thousands of clones; roughly four fifths are singletons. Per germline, CDR1 SQVTM and CDR2 ANQGSEA. Trimming removed 6 bases from V and 5 bases from J; junction bases left unmatched: 16. The length of the CDR3 is 18 residues. The sample was CD4+ or CD8+ T cells sorted from blood, taken in a trial of the OX40 agonist ivuxolimab. This TCR was sampled from an adult with an advanced solid tumor such as melanoma, head and neck, liver or kidney cancer. The chain links TRBV29-1 to TRBJ2-1, with 13 bases that match TRBD2. CDR3 loop: CSVAKTSGRAERDNEQFF. DNA for the CDR3: TGCAGCGTGGCCAAAACTAGCGGGAGGGCCGAAAGGGACAATGAGCAGTTCTTC.